These 2 T cell receptor beta chains were all obtained from the same sample, sequenced in a study of T cells after yellow fever vaccination. TCRdb recomputed calls from the 5' RACE reads with MiXCR, one row per CDR3 protein. The repertoire holds under 700,000 distinct CDR3 sequences, with less than 20% as singletons. This sample comprised PBMCs, obtained about 5 days after the first yellow fever vaccination. Every receptor here comes from a man aged 18 to 30 who received the YFV17D yellow fever vaccine.

In its sample, this clonotype was seen a few times. The gene calls are TRBV6-1 and TRBJ2-2; D perhaps matches TRBD2 (6 bases). CDR1 and CDR2 (germline): MNHNS, SASEGT. V was pared by 10 bases and J by 4 bases, with 19 bases between. The CDR3 runs to 15 residues. CDR3 region: CATRRGPGGTGELFF. The CDR3 coding sequence is TGTGCCACCCGAAGAGGGCCCGGGGGCACCGGGGAGCTGTTTTTT.

The rearrangement joins TRBV7-9 to TRBJ1-4; the D gene is possibly TRBD1 (6 bases). The CDR3 is made up of 14 amino acids. The germline V gene encodes CDR1 SEHNR and CDR2 FQNEAQ (reference sequence). Trimming left V 6 bases short and J 6 bases short, with 14 bases between. The CDR3 region is CASRYPGEDEKLFF. CDR3 in DNA: TGTGCCAGCAGATACCCAGGGGAAGATGAAAAACTGTTTTTT.